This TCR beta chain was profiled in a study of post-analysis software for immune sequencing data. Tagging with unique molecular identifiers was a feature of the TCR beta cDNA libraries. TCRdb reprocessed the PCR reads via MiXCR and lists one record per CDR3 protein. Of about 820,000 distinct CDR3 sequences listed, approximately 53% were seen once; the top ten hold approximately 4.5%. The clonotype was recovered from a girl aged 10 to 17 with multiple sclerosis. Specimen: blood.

This chain's CDR3 is CASRLDDRGGNQPQHF. Written as DNA, the CDR3 is TGTGCCAGCAGACTCGATGACAGGGGAGGCAATCAGCCCCAGCATTTT. The chain recombines TRBV28 with TRBJ1-5, with TRBD1 matching over 8 bases. In germline, CDR1 is MDHEN, CDR2 SYDVKM. J gave up 2 bases and V 6 bases, and 9 bases lay outside the gene matches. The CDR3 covers 16 residues.